What follows are 30 T cell receptor beta chains derived from one specimen sequenced in a study of shared clonotypes between healthy human individuals. Data came from immunoSEQ multiplex PCR; TCRdb stores just in-frame clones and leaves some out. The sample shows fewer than 600,000 clones, around 80% of them seen only once. The sample comprised PBMCs. These receptors came from a woman between 40 and 50 years old in good health. Some clones in this sample may be carry-over from other donors' samples.

V is TRBV7-9 and J is TRBJ2-5, with TRBD1 matching over 7 bases. V was clipped by 3 bases and J by 1 base; unmatched bases: 17. CDR3 length equals 19 residues. CDR1 is SEHNR and CDR2 is FQNEAQ in the germline V gene (reference sequence). The CDR3 DNA reads as TGTGCCAGCAGCTTTAGCTGGGGGACAGCTCAGACAGGCCAAGAGACCCAGTACTTC. Its translation: CASSFSWGTAQTGQETQYF.

The V gene is TRBV18, the J gene TRBJ2-7; TRBD1 aligns across 7 bases. V was clipped by 6 bases and J by 5 bases; unmatched bases: 10. The CDR3 is made up of 14 amino acids. Germline CDR1 KGHSH, CDR2 LQKENI. The CDR3 DNA follows: TGTGCCAGCTCGGTCGACAGGGTAAACAACGAGCAGTACTTC. Translation: CASSVDRVNNEQYF.

The CDR3 is CASSLEVQSTEAFF. The CDR3 DNA is TGTGCCAGCAGCTTAGAAGTCCAGAGCACTGAAGCTTTCTTT. The chain combines TRBV11-2 with TRBJ1-1; D unresolved. V lost 0 bases and J 4 bases, leaving 9 bases between the germline ends. Germline V gives CDR1 SGHAT, CDR2 FQNNGV. CDR3 length equals 14 residues.

The chain joins TRBV29-1 to TRBJ1-5, with 7 positions matching TRBD1. Germline V gives CDR1 SQVTM, CDR2 ANQGSEA. The CDR3 length is 14 residues. Unmatched junction bases numbered 11, after V lost 7 bases and J lost 5 bases. CDR3 nucleotides: TGCAGCGGCTTGAGGGGGCAGAAGGATCAGCCCCAGCATTTT. Encoded protein: CSGLRGQKDQPQHF.

This clone has ten or more counts. The chain joins TRBV18 to TRBJ2-3, with a possible D match to TRBD2 (5 bases). Trimming shortened V by 2 bases and J by 2 bases, and 8 bases separated the two germline ends. The CDR3 is made up of 14 amino acids. Germline V gene lookup returns CDR1 KGHSH and CDR2 LQKENI. DNA of the CDR3: TGTGCCAGCTCACCAACTAGTTCCACAGATACGCAGTATTTT. It codes for CASSPTSSTDTQYF.

The V gene is TRBV10-2, the J gene TRBJ2-3; TRBD2 aligns across 15 bases. The CDR3 consists of 16 residues. Losses at the gene ends were 5 bases for V and 5 bases for J; bases not matched to a gene: 5. The germline gives CDR1 WSHSY, CDR2 SAAADI. Here the CDR3 reads CASSLGLAGGQDTQYF. DNA for the CDR3: TGCGCCAGCAGTTTGGGACTAGCGGGAGGCCAAGATACGCAGTATTTT.

The chain combines TRBV6-5 with TRBJ1-4; 9 nucleotides match TRBD1. This CDR3 is 14 amino acids long. The trim removed 6 bases at V and 8 bases at J, leaving 7 bases unmatched. CDR1 MNHEY and CDR2 SVGAGI come from the germline V gene. CDR3 sequence reads: CASSQRTGVEKLFF. CDR3 coding DNA: TGTGCCAGCAGCCAAAGGACAGGGGTCGAAAAACTGTTTTTT.

This clone occurred a few times. The likely explanation is a read error, given a far larger clone one base away. Other DNA sequences of this sample code for an identical CDR3. V gene TRBV4-2 combines with J gene TRBJ1-2, with D perhaps matching TRBD1 (5 bases). Germline V gene sequence: CDR1 LGHNA, CDR2 YNFKEQ. The CDR3 is 15 amino acids. Here the CDR3 reads CASSPSGAESYGYTF. CDR3 in DNA: TGTGCCAGCAGCCCATCCGGGGCCGAGTCCTATGGCTACACCTTT.

The V call is TRBV5-1, the J call TRBJ2-1; 9 bases align to TRBD2. The germline V gene has CDR1 SGHRS and CDR2 YFSETQ. Trimming removed 0 bases from V and 7 bases from J; junction bases left unmatched: 5. The CDR3 sequence is 15 residues long. The DNA of the CDR3 is TGCGCCAGCAGCTTGGAGGTAGCGGGAGATAATGAGCAGTTCTTC. The encoded protein is CASSLEVAGDNEQFF.

In this sample, this clone turned up many times. The chain recombines TRBV7-2 with TRBJ2-1; no definite D call. This CDR3 is built from 12 residues. Germline CDR1 reads SGHTA; CDR2 reads FQGNSA. Trimming took off 1 base at V and 15 bases at J, with 13 bases between the two ends. CDR3 sequence reads: CASSLGSEPPFF. The CDR3 DNA reads TGTGCCAGCAGCTTAGGTTCCGAACCTCCGTTCTTC.

The rearrangement joins TRBV5-4 to TRBJ2-5; 8 nucleotides match TRBD1. The last part of the DNA fits TRBJ2-7 better; the J call may be wrong. Germline V gene data show CDR1 as SGHNT and CDR2 as YYREEE (reference sequence). The CDR3 has 14 residues. The CDR3 DNA reads TGTGCCAGCAGCCCCGGGACAGGTTTCCACGAGCAGTACTTC. Residues: CASSPGTGFHEQYF.

The chain has TRBV10-3 and TRBJ1-1; unclear D gene. The CDR3 extends over 15 amino acids. Deletions cut 0 bases from V and 5 bases from J, with 13 bases between. Germline lookup yields CDR1 ENHRY and CDR2 SYGVKD. The CDR3 DNA follows: TGTGCCATCAGTGAGTCGTTAATCCGGGTTACTGAAGCTTTCTTT. Amino acids: CAISESLIRVTEAFF.

This sequence joins TRBV11-2 and TRBJ1-2, with D perhaps TRBD1 (6 bases). V was trimmed by 11 bases and J by 5 bases, leaving 9 bases between them. The CDR3 is made up of 10 amino acids. CDR1 is SGHAT and CDR2 is FQNNGV in the germline V gene. CDR3 in amino acids: CAGRGYGYTF. As DNA, the CDR3 is TGTGCCGGGAGGGGGTATGGCTACACCTTC.

The chain is built from TRBV28 and TRBJ1-2, with 7 nucleotides matching TRBD1. J was trimmed by 4 bases and V by 5 bases; bases with no gene match: 4. CDR1 is MDHEN, CDR2 SYDVKM, per germline. This CDR3 comprises 13 residues. In nucleotides, the CDR3 is TGTGCCAGCAGTAGGGGGCGTAGCTATGGCTACACCTTC. This translates into CASSRGRSYGYTF.

This clone was recorded many times. The V and J genes are TRBV28 and TRBJ2-1; D is ambiguous. Trimming shortened V by 3 bases and J by 3 bases, and 12 bases separated the two germline ends. Germline V gene sequence: CDR1 MDHEN, CDR2 SYDVKM. The CDR3 spans 15 residues. The CDR3 DNA sequence: TGTGCCAGCAGTTTCTCGAGAACCCACTACAATGAGCAGTTCTTC. Translating it yields CASSFSRTHYNEQFF.

CDR3 in DNA: TGCGCCAGCAGTGAGTCCCTCGGGACTAGCGGCACCTACGAGCAGTACTTC. This codes for CASSESLGTSGTYEQYF. The V call is TRBV10-2, the J call TRBJ2-7, with 11 bases that match TRBD2. CDR3 length: 17 residues. The germline V gene has CDR1 WSHSY and CDR2 SAAADI. J was trimmed by 2 bases and V by 0 bases; bases with no gene match: 6.

On this clone: This sequence may be a read error, since a much larger clone differs from it by one base. V and J are TRBV6-4 and TRBJ2-3, with D tentatively TRBD1 (5 bases). Per germline, CDR1 MRHNA and CDR2 SNTAGT. The CDR3 is 14 residues long. Trimming removed 4 bases from V and 0 bases from J, with 8 bases in between. The CDR3 coding sequence is TGTGCCAGCAGTGGGGGCGGTAGCACAGATACGCAGTATTTT. Translating it yields CASSGGGSTDTQYF.

In the case of this clone: This likely reflects a read error, since a far larger clone is one base away. Other DNA sequences in this sample translate to the same CDR3. The chain joins TRBV30 to TRBJ2-1; perhaps D is TRBD1 or TRBD2 (5 bases each). CDR3 length: 11 residues. In germline, CDR1 is GTSNPN, CDR2 SVGIG (reference sequence). Between the trimmed V and J ends, which lost 8 bases and 7 bases, there was a span of 12 bases. The CDR3 bases are TGTGCCGGGACCCTCTGGAATGAGCAGTTCTTC. It specifies CAGTLWNEQFF.

The V and J genes are TRBV5-6 and TRBJ1-1; D unclear. Germline lookup yields CDR1 SGHDT and CDR2 YYEEEE. This CDR3 is 15 amino acids long. The V end was cut by 4 bases, the J end by 3 bases, with 16 bases between. The CDR3 nucleotides read TGTGCCAGCAGCCGAATAGAGGTCGGGTACACTGAAGCTTTCTTT. It specifies CASSRIEVGYTEAFF.

The chain employs TRBV15 and TRBJ2-1; D is undetermined. Trimming cost V 1 base and J 7 bases, with 5 bases left between them. Germline V lookup: CDR1 LNHNV, CDR2 YYDKDF (reference sequence). This CDR3 spans 12 amino acids. The CDR3 DNA sequence: TGTGCCACCAGCAGAGCCACGAATGAGCAGTTCTTC. Protein: CATSRATNEQFF.

This clone showed up just a few times. The chain has TRBV4-2 and TRBJ1-1, with 7 bases lining up with TRBD1. The CDR3 loop spans 14 amino acids. The V and J ends lost 0 bases and 4 bases, in that order; junction bases with no gene match: 2. The V gene's germline CDR1 is LGHNA and CDR2 YNFKEQ. DNA for the CDR3: TGTGCCAGCAGCCAAGAAGCAGGGGGCACTGAAGCTTTCTTT. Protein product: CASSQEAGGTEAFF.

The V gene is TRBV28, the J gene TRBJ2-1; 7 bases align to TRBD2. CDR3 size: 14 residues. From germline, CDR1 is MDHEN and CDR2 SYDVKM. V lost 11 bases to trimming and J lost 4 bases; unmatched junction nucleotides: 11. The CDR3 nucleotides are TGTGCCTCCAGGCTGGCGGGAGATTACAATGAGCAGTTCTTC. Its protein product is CASRLAGDYNEQFF.

This clone has a count of ten or more. This sample also contains other DNA sequences that code for the same CDR3. V usage is TRBV30 and J usage is TRBJ1-2; D is unclear. The V end lost 2 bases, the J end lost 8 bases, and 15 bases lay between the germline ends. This CDR3 region has 13 residues. Germline V gene lookup returns CDR1 GTSNPN and CDR2 SVGIG (reference sequence). Here the CDR3 DNA reads TGTGCCTGGAGTAAGGGAAGGGATTACGGCTACACCTTC. This encodes CAWSKGRDYGYTF.

V and J are TRBV5-1 and TRBJ1-1, with 7 bases matching TRBD1. The CDR3 sequence is 13 residues long. After removal of 3 bases from V and 7 bases from J, the junction contained 6 bases not matched to a gene. The germline gives CDR1 SGHRS, CDR2 YFSETQ. The DNA for the CDR3 is TGCGCCAGCAGCTGGGACAGAGAGGGTGAAGCTTTCTTT. Its translation: CASSWDREGEAFF.

This chain connects TRBV4-1 to TRBJ1-5; D unclear. Germline V gives CDR1 MGHRA, CDR2 YSYEKL. The CDR3 has 13 residues. The V and J ends lost 4 bases and 0 bases respectively, with 4 bases between them. As DNA, the CDR3 is TGCGCCAGCAGCCTGAATAGCAATCAGCCCCAGCATTTT. It yields the protein CASSLNSNQPQHF.

As to this clone: The same CDR3 is also encoded by other DNA sequences in this sample. The genes are TRBV30 and TRBJ2-7; 9 positions agree with TRBD2. The ends lost 1 base at V and 6 bases at J; junction bases unmatched: 10. Per the germline V gene, CDR1 is GTSNPN and CDR2 is SVGIG (reference sequence). This CDR3 has 15 amino acids. CDR3 sequence (DNA): TGTGCCTGGAGTGCCCGGGGGCGGGGGGGAAGCGAGCAGTACTTC. Translating it yields CAWSARGRGGSEQYF.

The chain joins TRBV28 to TRBJ2-7, with D possibly matching TRBD1 (5 bases). Trimming removed 1 base at V and 5 bases at J, with 27 bases between. The CDR3 has 19 amino acids. Germline V gene sequence: CDR1 MDHEN, CDR2 SYDVKM. The CDR3 sequence is CASSLFLPEKGVRPHEQYF. The CDR3 DNA reads TGTGCCAGCAGTTTATTCCTTCCCGAAAAAGGGGTTAGACCCCACGAGCAGTACTTC.

This clone has just one count. The chain combines TRBV28 with TRBJ2-3, with D perhaps given as TRBD1 or TRBD2 (5 bases each). Per the germline V gene, CDR1 is MDHEN and CDR2 is SYDVKM. Trimming took 8 bases from V and 1 from J, leaving 13 bases between them. This CDR3 is built from 14 residues. CDR3 amino acids: CASDRTGRTDTQYF. The CDR3 DNA reads TGTGCCAGCGATCGTACGGGACGCACAGATACGCAGTATTTT.

Only one count was recorded for this clone. The gene calls are TRBV4-3 and TRBJ2-5; perhaps D is TRBD1 or TRBD2 (6 bases each). CDR3 length: 16 amino acids. Between the trimmed V and J ends, which lost 0 bases and 4 bases, there was a span of 15 bases. The V gene's germline CDR1 is LGHNA and CDR2 YSLEER. The CDR3 bases are TGCGCCAGCAGCCAAGATAGGGAAGGGGGGTCAGAGACCCAGTACTTC. This gives the protein CASSQDREGGSETQYF.

This clone occurred many times. DNA of the CDR3: TGTGCCAGCAGTTCTGAAGCTTTCTTT. It encodes CASSSEAFF. The rearrangement links TRBV6-6 to TRBJ1-1; D ambiguous. There are 9 residues in the CDR3. Germline loops: CDR1 MNHNY, CDR2 SVGAGI (reference sequence). Trimming cost V 4 bases and J 6 bases, with 0 bases left between them.